The subject of this entry is one T cell receptor beta chain. This sample is part of a study of blood T cell repertoires in COVID-19. Study background: Samples came from the United States, Italy and Spain, spanning acute and convalescent COVID-19. Sources were T cells, B-cell-depleted T cells, or PBMCs; the material itself was cDNA or gDNA.

V shed 5 bases and J 4 bases; nucleotides not matched to a gene: 7. Germline V gene sequence: CDR1 SEHNR, CDR2 FQNEAQ (reference sequence). This CDR3 is built from 14 residues. Per the original data handling: Nucleated cell counts were estimated from reference gene primer amplification. The table came from immunoSEQ multiplex PCR; TCRdb's copy has only in-frame clones and leaves some out. D and trimming were read from the DNA, whereas the V and J calls and clone size are those reported in that table. The sample records 650,000 to 800,000 clones, approximately 90% being singletons. The specimen was peripheral blood. This receptor was taken from a woman aged 18-29 years with acute or convalescent COVID-19. This chain uses TRBV7-9 with TRBJ2-5; TRBD1 matches at 7 bases. CDR3 region: CASSHRQGGETQYF. The CDR3 DNA reads as TGTGCCAGCAGCCACCGACAGGGTGGAGAGACCCAGTACTTC.